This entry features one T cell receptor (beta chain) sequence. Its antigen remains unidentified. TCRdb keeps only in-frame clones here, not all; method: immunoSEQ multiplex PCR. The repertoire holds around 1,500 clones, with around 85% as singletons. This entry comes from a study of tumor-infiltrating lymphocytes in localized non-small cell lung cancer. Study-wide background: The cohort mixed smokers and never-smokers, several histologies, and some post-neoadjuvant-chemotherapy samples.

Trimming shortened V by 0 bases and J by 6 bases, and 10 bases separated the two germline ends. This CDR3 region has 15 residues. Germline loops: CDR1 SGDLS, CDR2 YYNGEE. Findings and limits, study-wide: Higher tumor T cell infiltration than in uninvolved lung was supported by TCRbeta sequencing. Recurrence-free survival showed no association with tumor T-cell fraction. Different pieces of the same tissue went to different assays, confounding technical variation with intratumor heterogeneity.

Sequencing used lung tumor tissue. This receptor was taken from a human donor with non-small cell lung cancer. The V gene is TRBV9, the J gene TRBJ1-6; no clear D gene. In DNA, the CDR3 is TGTGCCAGCAGCGTAGGCGGAAGGTTTAATTCACCCCTCCACTTT. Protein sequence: CASSVGGRFNSPLHF. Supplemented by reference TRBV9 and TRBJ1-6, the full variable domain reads DSGVTQTPKHLITATGQRVTLRCSPRSGDLSVYWYQQSLDQGLQFLIQYYNGEERAKGNILERFSAQQFPDLHSELNLSSLELGDSALYFCASSVGGRFNSPLHFGNGTRLTVT.